This entry lists 12 T cell receptor beta chains sequenced from one sample in a study of T cells in Graves' hyperthyroidism and ophthalmopathy. The source material, RNA transcripts, was used to amplify TCR beta CDR3 regions. During a first-round RT-PCR of the TCR CDR3, the HTBI primer set was used. TCRdb reprocessed the multiplex PCR reads via MiXCR and lists one record per CDR3 protein. Seen here are around 700,000 distinct CDR3 sequences, roughly a sixth observed once, and the top ten hold approximately 15%. The sequencing sample was made of blood. The receptors derive from a woman aged 45-60 years with Graves' hyperthyroidism that later progressed to Graves' ophthalmopathy.

This clonotype occurred many times. The V call is TRBV11-2, the J call TRBJ2-5; D is ambiguous. Per the germline V gene, CDR1 is SGHAT and CDR2 is FQNNGV. The CDR3 sequence is 14 residues long. Trimming shortened V by 0 bases and J by 5 bases, and 10 bases separated the two germline ends. The CDR3 loop reads CASSLDLSPETQYF. The CDR3 DNA sequence: TGTGCCAGCAGCTTAGATCTCAGCCCGGAGACCCAGTACTTC.

Many counts were recorded for this clonotype. V usage is TRBV6-1 and J usage is TRBJ2-7, with D tentatively TRBD1 (6 bases). Trimming took 6 bases from V and 1 from J, leaving 16 bases between them. This CDR3 contains 15 residues. The germline V gene encodes CDR1 MNHNS and CDR2 SASEGT. CDR3 sequence reads: CASRTDSLTSYEQYF. CDR3 bases: TGTGCCAGCAGAACGGACAGTCTGACATCCTACGAGCAGTACTTC.

In its sample, this clonotype was seen a few times. J is TRBJ1-2 and V is TRBV15; the D gene is possibly TRBD1 (6 bases). The V gene's germline CDR1 is LNHNV and CDR2 YYDKDF (reference sequence). The ends were cut back, 0 bases at V and 4 bases at J, with 9 bases in the middle. The CDR3 is 14 amino acids. CDR3 sequence reads: CATSRDLDSYGYTF. DNA for the CDR3: TGTGCCACCAGCAGAGATCTGGACAGCTATGGCTACACCTTC.

This clonotype was detected only a few times. The chain recombines TRBV18 with TRBJ1-1; 7 nucleotides match TRBD1. There are 15 residues in the CDR3. CDR1 and CDR2 (germline): KGHSH, LQKENI. V dropped 3 bases and J dropped 5; count of bases not matched to a gene: 9. The CDR3 protein is CASSPRQGEATEAFF. The CDR3 bases are TGTGCCAGCTCACCCCGGCAGGGGGAGGCGACTGAAGCTTTCTTT.

In its sample, this clonotype was seen a few times. V and J are TRBV20-1 and TRBJ2-7; TRBD1 aligns across 9 bases. CDR1 and CDR2 from the germline V gene are DFQATT and SNEGSKA (reference sequence). This CDR3 is built from 14 residues. After removal of 6 bases from V and 0 bases from J, the junction contained 6 bases not matched to a gene. CDR3 region: CSAQDRGGSYEQYF. The DNA for the CDR3 is TGCAGTGCACAGGACAGGGGAGGCTCCTACGAGCAGTACTTC.

This clonotype appeared many times. The CDR3 sequence: CASSEGTGYNEQFF. The CDR3 DNA reads as TGTGCCAGCAGTGAAGGTACGGGATACAATGAGCAGTTCTTC. The chain uses TRBV6-1 and TRBJ2-1, with D possibly being TRBD2 (5 bases). In germline, CDR1 is MNHNS, CDR2 SASEGT. The CDR3 runs 14 residues. With 1 base removed from V and 4 bases from J, the gap between germline ends came to 8 bases.

The chain joins TRBV19 to TRBJ1-4; 10 nucleotides line up with TRBD1. Germline V gene lookup returns CDR1 LNHDA and CDR2 SQIVND (reference sequence). J lost 7 bases, V lost 5 bases, and 4 bases had no gene match. This CDR3 is 14 amino acids long. The CDR3 DNA is TGTGCCAGTAGTGGACAGGGGGTCGGTGAAAAACTGTTTTTT. Translating it yields CASSGQGVGEKLFF.

V is TRBV29-1 and J is TRBJ2-7; no clear D. The germline V and J ends were trimmed by 0 bases and 1 base, with 22 bases remaining between them. The CDR3 has 18 residues. Germline V lookup: CDR1 SQVTM, CDR2 ANQGSEA. The DNA of the CDR3 is TGCAGCGTTGAAGATGTGAACAGTGGTGAGCATAAATCCTACGAGCAGTACTTC. Encoded protein: CSVEDVNSGEHKSYEQYF.

In its sample, this clonotype was seen many times. The CDR3 region is CASSLVAGAGSGTDTQYF. The CDR3 DNA sequence: TGTGCCAGCAGCTTAGTTGCAGGGGCAGGGTCAGGAACAGATACGCAGTATTTT. The chain uses TRBV7-8 and TRBJ2-3; perhaps TRBD1 as D (6 bases). The CDR3 covers 18 residues. V lost 1 base, J lost 3 bases, and 20 bases lay in between. Germline CDR1 is SGHVS and CDR2 is FQNEAQ.

This clonotype has only a few counts. This sequence joins TRBV25-1 and TRBJ1-2; D unclear. V was trimmed by 0 bases and J by 7 bases, leaving 12 bases between them. Germline CDR1 MGHDK, CDR2 SYGVNS. The CDR3 has 14 residues. The DNA of the CDR3 is TGTGCCAGCAGTGAATACGGGGATGACGGTGGCTACACCTTC. This sequence encodes CASSEYGDDGGYTF.

The chain recombines TRBV4-2 with TRBJ1-2; no clear D gene. The CDR3 consists of 13 residues. Deletions cut 0 bases from V and 4 bases from J, with 6 bases between. Germline CDR1 reads LGHNA; CDR2 reads YNFKEQ. CDR3 nucleotides: TGTGCCAGCAGCCAAGAGACGGCCTATGGCTACACCTTC. Protein: CASSQETAYGYTF.

CDR3 DNA sequence: TGTGCCAGCAGCTTAGCCGGGCAGTTCAATCAGCCCCAGCATTTT. Residues: CASSLAGQFNQPQHF. The chain carries TRBV7-9 and TRBJ1-5, with D uncertain. V lost 0 bases to trimming and J lost 3 bases, with 9 bases between them. CDR3 length: 15 amino acids. CDR1 is SEHNR and CDR2 is FQNEAQ in the germline V gene (reference sequence).